One sample yielded the 6 T cell receptor beta chains listed below, sequenced in a study of cytomegalovirus exposure and HLA in healthy donors. The primer mix had 60 Vbeta and 13 Jbeta primers. Using immunoSEQ multiplex PCR, the repertoire was profiled, and TCRdb retains in-frame clones only, with some absent. The sample holds approximately 92,000 clones, 60% to 85% seen once. Sequenced input: PBMCs. These TCRs come from a man in his forties or fifties in good health and CMV-seropositive.

The chain has TRBV2 and TRBJ2-3; D is perhaps TRBD1 (5 bases). Germline CDR1 SNHLY, CDR2 FYNNEI. The CDR3 length is 14 residues. Trimming took off 6 bases at V and 0 bases at J, with 10 bases between the two ends. The CDR3 DNA reads TGTGCCAGCAGAACAGGCGCTAGCACAGATACGCAGTATTTT. Protein sequence: CASRTGASTDTQYF.

The chain uses TRBV10-3 and TRBJ2-7; the D gene is possibly TRBD1 (5 bases). The CDR3 loop spans 15 amino acids. Per the germline V gene, CDR1 is ENHRY and CDR2 is SYGVKD. V was shortened by 3 bases and J by 2 bases, with 14 bases between the two germline ends. The DNA for the CDR3 is TGTGCCATCAGTGATCAGGGCAGCAGACCCTACGAGCAGTACTTC. Amino acids: CAISDQGSRPYEQYF.

Points on this clone: The junction departs from the called germline gene at one end, perhaps through a read error. The chain couples TRBV11-2 to TRBJ1-2; D call uncertain. CDR3 length equals 14 residues. CDR1 is SGHAT, CDR2 FQNNGV, per germline. The CDR3 here is CASSQTTGIHGYPF. The CDR3 nucleotides are TGTGCCAGCAGCCAAACGACGGGAATCCATGGCTACCCCTTC.

This clone came up a few times. The chain couples TRBV7-3 to TRBJ2-1; D might be TRBD2 (7 bases). The germline CDR1 and CDR2 sequences are SGHTA and FQGTGA. This CDR3 spans 15 amino acids. V lost 3 bases and J lost 5, with 14 bases in between. CDR3 DNA sequence: TGTGCCAGCAGCTTGGCGGCGGGGGCCAACAATGAGCAGTTCTTC. Its translation is CASSLAAGANNEQFF.

As DNA, the CDR3 is TGTGCCAGCAGGAGACAGGGGTCCTTATCTTTTACTGAAGCTTTCTTT. Amino acid sequence: CASRRQGSLSFTEAFF. The chain is built from TRBV27 and TRBJ1-1; 8 nucleotides match TRBD1. The V and J ends lost 6 bases and 5 bases, in that order; junction bases with no gene match: 14. The CDR3 consists of 16 residues. Germline V gene lookup returns CDR1 MNHEY and CDR2 SMNVEV (reference sequence).

The V call is TRBV13, the J call TRBJ1-1; D possibly corresponds to TRBD1 (6 bases). The germline gives CDR1 PRHDT, CDR2 FYEKMQ (reference sequence). This CDR3 comprises 15 residues. V shed 4 bases and J shed 7 bases, with 19 bases lying between them. CDR3 nucleotides: TGTGCCAGCAGCTCCATGGACAGAAGGGGCGGTGAAGCTTTCTTT. Its protein product is CASSSMDRRGGEAFF.